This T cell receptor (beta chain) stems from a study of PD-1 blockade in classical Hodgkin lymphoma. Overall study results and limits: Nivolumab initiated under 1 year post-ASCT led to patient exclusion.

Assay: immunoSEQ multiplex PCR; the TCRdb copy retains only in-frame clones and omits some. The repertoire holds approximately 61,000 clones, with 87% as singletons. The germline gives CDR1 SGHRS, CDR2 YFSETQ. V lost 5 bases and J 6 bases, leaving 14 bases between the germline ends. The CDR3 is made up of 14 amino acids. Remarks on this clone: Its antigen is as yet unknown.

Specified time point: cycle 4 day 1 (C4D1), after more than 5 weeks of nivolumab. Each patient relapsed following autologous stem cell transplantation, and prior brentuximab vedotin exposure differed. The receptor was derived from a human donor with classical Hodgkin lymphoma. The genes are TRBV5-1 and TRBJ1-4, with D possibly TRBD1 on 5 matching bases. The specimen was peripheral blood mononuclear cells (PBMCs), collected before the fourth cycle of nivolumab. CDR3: CASSIGWGDEKLFF. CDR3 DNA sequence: TGCGCCAGCAGTATTGGATGGGGGGATGAAAAACTGTTTTTT.